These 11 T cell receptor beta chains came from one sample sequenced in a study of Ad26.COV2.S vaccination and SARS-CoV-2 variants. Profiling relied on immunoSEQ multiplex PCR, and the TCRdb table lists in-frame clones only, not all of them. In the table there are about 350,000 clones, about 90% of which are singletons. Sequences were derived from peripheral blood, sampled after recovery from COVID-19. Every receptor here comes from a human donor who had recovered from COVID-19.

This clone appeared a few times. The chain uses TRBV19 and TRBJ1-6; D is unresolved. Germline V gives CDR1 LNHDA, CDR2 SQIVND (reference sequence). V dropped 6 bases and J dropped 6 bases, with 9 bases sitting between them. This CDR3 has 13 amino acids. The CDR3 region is CASREGLNSPLHF. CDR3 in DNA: TGTGCCAGTAGAGAGGGTCTTAATTCACCCCTCCACTTT.

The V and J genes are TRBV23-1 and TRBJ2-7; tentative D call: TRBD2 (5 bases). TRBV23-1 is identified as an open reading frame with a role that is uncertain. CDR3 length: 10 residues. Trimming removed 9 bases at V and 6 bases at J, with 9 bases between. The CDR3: CARRAGEQYF. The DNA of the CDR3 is TGCGCCAGGAGGGCGGGCGAGCAGTACTTC.

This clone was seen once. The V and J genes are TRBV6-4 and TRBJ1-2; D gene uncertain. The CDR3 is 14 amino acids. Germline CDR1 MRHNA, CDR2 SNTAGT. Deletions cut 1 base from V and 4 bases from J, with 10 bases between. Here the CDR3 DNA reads TGTGCCAGCAGTGACTTTCCAGCGGGCTATGGCTACACCTTC. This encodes CASSDFPAGYGYTF.

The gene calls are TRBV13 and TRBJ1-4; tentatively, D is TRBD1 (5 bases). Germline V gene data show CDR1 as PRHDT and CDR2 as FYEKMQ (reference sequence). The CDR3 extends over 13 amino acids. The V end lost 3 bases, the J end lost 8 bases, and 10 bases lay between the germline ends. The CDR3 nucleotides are TGTGCCAGCAGCTTCGGGGGAAGAGAAAAACTGTTTTTT. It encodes CASSFGGREKLFF.

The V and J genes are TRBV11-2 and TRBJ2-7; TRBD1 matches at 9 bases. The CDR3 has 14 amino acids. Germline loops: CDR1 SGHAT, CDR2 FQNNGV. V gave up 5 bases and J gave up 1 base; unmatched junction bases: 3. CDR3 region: CASSTGTGSYEQYF. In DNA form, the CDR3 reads TGTGCCAGCAGCACCGGGACAGGGTCCTACGAGCAGTACTTC.

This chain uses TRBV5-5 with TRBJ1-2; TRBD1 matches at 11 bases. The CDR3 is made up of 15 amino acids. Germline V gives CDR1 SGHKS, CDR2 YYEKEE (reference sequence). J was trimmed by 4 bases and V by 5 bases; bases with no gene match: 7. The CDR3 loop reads CASRRGQGASYGYTF. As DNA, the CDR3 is TGTGCCAGCAGGCGCGGACAGGGGGCTAGCTATGGCTACACCTTC.

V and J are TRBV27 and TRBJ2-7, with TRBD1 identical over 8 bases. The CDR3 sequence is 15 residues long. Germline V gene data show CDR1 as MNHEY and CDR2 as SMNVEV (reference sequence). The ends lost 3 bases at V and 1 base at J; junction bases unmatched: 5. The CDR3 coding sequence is TGTGCCAGCAGTTTGGGGACAGGTGGGTCCTACGAGCAGTACTTC. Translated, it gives CASSLGTGGSYEQYF.

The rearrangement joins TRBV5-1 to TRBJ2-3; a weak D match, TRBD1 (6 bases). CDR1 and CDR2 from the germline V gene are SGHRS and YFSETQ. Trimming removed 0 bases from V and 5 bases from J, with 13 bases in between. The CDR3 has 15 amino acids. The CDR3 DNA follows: TGCGCCAGCAGCTTGGGCAGGGGTACTGGAGATACGCAGTATTTT. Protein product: CASSLGRGTGDTQYF.

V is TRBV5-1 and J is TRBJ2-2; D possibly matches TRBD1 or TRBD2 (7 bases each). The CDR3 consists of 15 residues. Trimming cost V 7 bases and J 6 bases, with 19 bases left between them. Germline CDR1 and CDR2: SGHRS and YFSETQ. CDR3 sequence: CASSSGGVASGELFF. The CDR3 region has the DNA TGCGCCAGCTCCTCAGGGGGGGTGGCCTCCGGGGAGCTGTTTTTT.

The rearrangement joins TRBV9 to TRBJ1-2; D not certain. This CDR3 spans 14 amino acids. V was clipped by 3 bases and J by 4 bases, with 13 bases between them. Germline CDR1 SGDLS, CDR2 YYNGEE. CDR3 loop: CASSEHLAVYGYTF. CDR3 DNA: TGTGCCAGCAGCGAACACCTTGCGGTCTATGGCTACACCTTC.

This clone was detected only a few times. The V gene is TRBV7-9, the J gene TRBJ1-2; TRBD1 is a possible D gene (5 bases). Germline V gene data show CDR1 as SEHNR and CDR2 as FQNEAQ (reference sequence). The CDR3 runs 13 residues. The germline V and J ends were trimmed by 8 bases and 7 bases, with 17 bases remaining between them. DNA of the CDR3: TGTGCCAGCGGACCTTCCAGGGTTCGTGGCTACACCTTC. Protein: CASGPSRVRGYTF.